This T cell receptor beta chain emerged from a study of human T cells and chemical hapten exposure. As for the study in general: Across samples, TCR yields varied, mostly owing to small differences in pooled library volumes.

TCRdb used MiXCR to reprocess the RACE reads, holding one entry per CDR3 protein. The sample includes about 380,000 distinct CDR3 sequences, approximately 5.1% of them seen just once. This clonotype was observed a few times. Germline loops: CDR1 LGHDT, CDR2 YNNKEL (reference sequence). The V and J ends lost 4 bases and 0 bases, in that order; junction bases with no gene match: 9. CDR3 length: 18 amino acids. Time point in this sample: pre-sensitization, week 0. Treatment reported: therapeutic diphenylcyclopropenone sensitization with weekly scalp DPC. Donors were 18 to 70-year-old alopecia patients suitable for DPC.

The TCR sequence derives from a woman aged 45-59 years with alopecia areata. Some clones in this sample may be carry-over from other donors' samples. V usage is TRBV3-1 and J usage is TRBJ2-1; TRBD1 matches at 10 bases. The sample here was whole blood, taken in connection with sensitization to the hapten diphenylcyclopropenone (DPC). This CDR3 is CASSPGTGAPSSYNEQFF. In nucleotides, the CDR3 is TGTGCCAGCAGCCCCGGGACAGGGGCCCCCAGCTCCTACAATGAGCAGTTCTTC.